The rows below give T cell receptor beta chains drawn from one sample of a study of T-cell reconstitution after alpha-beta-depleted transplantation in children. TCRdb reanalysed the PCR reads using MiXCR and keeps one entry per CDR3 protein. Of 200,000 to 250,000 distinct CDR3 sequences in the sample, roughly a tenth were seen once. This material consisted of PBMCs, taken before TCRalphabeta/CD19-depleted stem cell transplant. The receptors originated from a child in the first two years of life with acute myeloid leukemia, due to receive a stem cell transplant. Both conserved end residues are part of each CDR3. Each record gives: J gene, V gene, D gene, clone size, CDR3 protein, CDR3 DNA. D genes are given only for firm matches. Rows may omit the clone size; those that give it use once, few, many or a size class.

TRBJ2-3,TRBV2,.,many,CASSMLGWATDTQYF,TGTGCCAGCAGTATGCTAGGGTGGGCTACAGATACGCAGTATTTT
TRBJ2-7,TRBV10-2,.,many,CASSEIGEQYF,TGCGCCAGCAGTGAAATTGGGGAGCAGTACTTC
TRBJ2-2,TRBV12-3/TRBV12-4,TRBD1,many,CASTSGGFGELFF,TGTGCCAGCACCTCAGGGGGCTTCGGGGAGCTGTTTTTT
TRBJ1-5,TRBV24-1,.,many,CAAGQPQHF,TGTGCAGCAGGTCAGCCCCAGCATTTT
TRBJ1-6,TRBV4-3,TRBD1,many,CASSQQRGQYNSPLHF,TGCGCCAGCAGCCAACAACGGGGACAGTATAATTCACCCCTCCACTTT
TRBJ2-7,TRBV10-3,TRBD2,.,CAIIETSGRTRNEQYF,TGTGCCATCATCGAAACTAGCGGGAGGACCAGAAACGAGCAGTACTTC
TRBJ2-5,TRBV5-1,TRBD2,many,CASSSPGLADGTQYF,TGCGCCAGCAGCTCTCCGGGACTAGCGGATGGGACCCAGTACTTC
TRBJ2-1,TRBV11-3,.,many,CASRFPSNNEQFF,TGTGCCAGCAGATTCCCTTCCAACAATGAGCAGTTCTTC
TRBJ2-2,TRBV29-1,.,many,CSAELVGELFF,TGCAGCGCCGAACTAGTGGGGGAGCTGTTTTTT
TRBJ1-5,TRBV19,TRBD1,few,CASHRDSTNQPQHF,TGTGCCAGTCATCGGGACAGCACCAATCAGCCCCAGCATTTT
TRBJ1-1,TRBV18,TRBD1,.,CASSPPIGDRVNTEVFF,TGTGCCAGCTCACCACCGATTGGGGACAGGGTTAACACTGAAGTTTTCTTT
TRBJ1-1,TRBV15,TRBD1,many,CATGTGALNTEAFF,TGTGCCACCGGAACAGGGGCGCTAAACACTGAAGCTTTCTTT
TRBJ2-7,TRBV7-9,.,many,CASSPQTGYEQYF,TGTGCCAGCAGCCCACAAACCGGCTACGAGCAGTACTTC
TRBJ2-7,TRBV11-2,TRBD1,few,CASSLGQGAHEQYF,TGTGCCAGCAGCTTGGGACAGGGGGCTCACGAGCAGTACTTC
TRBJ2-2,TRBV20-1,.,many,CSARVVVTGELFF,TGCAGTGCTAGAGTAGTGGTCACCGGGGAGCTGTTTTTT
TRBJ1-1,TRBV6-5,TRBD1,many,CASSYDRGRTEAFF,TGTGCCAGCAGTTACGACAGGGGGAGAACTGAAGCTTTCTTT
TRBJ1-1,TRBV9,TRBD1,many,CASSVGYRGTEAFF,TGTGCCAGCAGCGTAGGCTACAGGGGGACTGAAGCTTTCTTT
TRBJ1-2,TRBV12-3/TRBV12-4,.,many,CASAVSARGYTF,TGTGCCAGCGCCGTCTCAGCGCGGGGCTACACCTTC
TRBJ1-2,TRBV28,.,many,CASRRDNNYGYTF,TGTGCCAGCAGACGGGACAATAACTATGGCTACACCTTC
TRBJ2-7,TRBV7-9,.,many,CASSLVFAYEQYF,TGTGCCAGCAGCTTAGTTTTCGCCTACGAGCAGTACTTC
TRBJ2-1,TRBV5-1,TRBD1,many,CASSLEGQDYNEQFF,TGCGCCAGCAGCTTGGAGGGACAGGACTACAATGAGCAGTTCTTC
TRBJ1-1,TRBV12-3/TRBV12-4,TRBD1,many,CASSLTGLAFF,TGTGCCAGCAGTTTGACAGGGTTAGCTTTCTTT
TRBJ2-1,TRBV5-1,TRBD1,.,CASSLARKQDRDYEQFF,TGCGCCAGCAGCTTGGCCCGCAAGCAGGACAGGGATTATGAGCAGTTCTTC
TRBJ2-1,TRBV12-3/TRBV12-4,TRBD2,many,CASSLRAGGSNEQFF,TGTGCCAGCAGCTTACGGGCGGGAGGGTCCAATGAGCAGTTCTTC
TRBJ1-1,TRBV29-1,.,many,CSVLNANTEAFF,TGCAGCGTTCTAAACGCGAACACTGAAGCTTTCTTT
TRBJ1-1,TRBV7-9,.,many,CASSLGSQANTEAFF,TGTGCCAGCAGCTTAGGATCACAGGCGAACACTGAAGCTTTCTTT
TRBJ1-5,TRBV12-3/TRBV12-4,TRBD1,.,CAGRSQGARGNQSQHF,TGTGCCGGCAGGTCACAGGGGGCGCGAGGCAATCAGTCCCAGCATTTT
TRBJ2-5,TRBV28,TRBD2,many,CASSPYGGGLAGIRETQYF,TGTGCCAGCAGTCCCTATGGGGGGGGACTAGCGGGGATAAGAGAGACCCAGTACTTC
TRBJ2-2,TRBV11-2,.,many,CASSFYLTGELFF,TGTGCCAGCAGCTTTTACCTCACCGGGGAGCTGTTTTTT
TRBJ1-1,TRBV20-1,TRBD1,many,CSAWDRVTEAFF,TGCAGTGCTTGGGACAGGGTCACTGAAGCTTTCTTT
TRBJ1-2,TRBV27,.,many,CASSRNRQSPKPGYTF,TGTGCCAGCAGTCGGAACCGACAGTCCCCGAAACCCGGCTACACCTTC
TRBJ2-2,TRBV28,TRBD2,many,CASSPGGATNTGELFF,TGTGCCAGCAGTCCCGGGGGGGCCACGAACACCGGGGAGCTGTTTTTT
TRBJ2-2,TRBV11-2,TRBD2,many,CASRPPGLAGPWELFF,TGTGCCAGCAGGCCCCCGGGACTAGCGGGGCCGTGGGAGCTGTTTTTT
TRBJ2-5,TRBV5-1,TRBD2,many,CASSPLAGGETQYF,TGCGCCAGCAGCCCCCTAGCGGGAGGGGAGACCCAGTACTTC
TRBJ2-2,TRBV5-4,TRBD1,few,CASKIVGQGTGELFF,TGTGCCAGCAAGATCGTGGGACAGGGAACCGGGGAGCTGTTTTTT
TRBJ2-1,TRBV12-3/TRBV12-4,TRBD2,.,CVTKKLAGNDEQFF,TGTGTCACCAAAAAGCTAGCGGGTAACGATGAGCAGTTCTTC
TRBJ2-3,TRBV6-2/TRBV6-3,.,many,CASSSPGGRDTQYF,TGTGCCAGCAGTTCCCCCGGGGGGCGCGATACGCAGTATTTT
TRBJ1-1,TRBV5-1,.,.,CGSSVHVMNTEAFF,TGCGGCAGCAGCGTACATGTGATGAACACTGAAGCTTTCTTT
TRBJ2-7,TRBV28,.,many,CASNSHEGGGVKQYF,TGTGCCAGCAATTCCCATGAGGGTGGGGGCGTCAAGCAGTACTTC
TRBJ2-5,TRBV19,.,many,CASSIAQGYQETQYF,TGTGCCAGTAGTATAGCACAGGGCTACCAAGAGACCCAGTACTTC
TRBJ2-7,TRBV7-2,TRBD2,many,CASSASGAPSYEQYF,TGTGCCAGCAGCGCAAGCGGGGCTCCCTCCTACGAGCAGTACTTC
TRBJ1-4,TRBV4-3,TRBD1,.,CASSQDYRGREKLFF,TGCGCCAGCAGCCAAGATTATAGGGGGCGGGAAAAACTGTTTTTT
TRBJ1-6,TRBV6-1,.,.,CASRPQGWNSPLHF,TGTGCCAGCAGGCCGCAAGGGTGGAATTCACCCCTCCACTTT
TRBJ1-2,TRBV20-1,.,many,CSASPRMGYGYTF,TGCAGTGCTAGCCCCAGGATGGGCTATGGCTACACCTTC
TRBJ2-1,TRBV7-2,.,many,CASSPRRRDYNEQFF,TGTGCCAGCAGCCCCCGGCGCCGGGATTACAATGAGCAGTTCTTC
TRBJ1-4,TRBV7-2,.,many,CASSLSPATNEKLFF,TGTGCCAGCAGCTTAAGCCCAGCAACTAATGAAAAACTGTTTTTT
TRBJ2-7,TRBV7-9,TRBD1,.,CAGSLSGTGTLYEQYF,TGTGCCGGCAGCTTATCCGGGACAGGGACCCTATACGAGCAGTACTTC
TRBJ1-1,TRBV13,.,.,CASSALTQGAFF,TGTGCCAGCAGCGCTCTAACGCAGGGAGCTTTCTTT
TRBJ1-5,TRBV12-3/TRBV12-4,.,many,CASSFGGSKGNQPQHF,TGTGCCAGCAGTTTTGGGGGGTCCAAAGGCAATCAGCCCCAGCATTTT
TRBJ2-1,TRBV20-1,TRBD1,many,CSARRDRGVYEQFF,TGCAGTGCTAGGAGGGACAGGGGGGTCTATGAGCAGTTCTTC